This T cell receptor (beta chain) originates from a study of shared clonotypes between healthy human individuals. Assay: immunoSEQ multiplex PCR; the TCRdb copy retains only in-frame clones and omits some. The sample consists of approximately 2,300,000 clones, about 90% of them appearing once. The material sequenced was naive CD4+ T cells from PBMCs. The subset denotes: CD45RA+ positively selected. The origin of this receptor is a man between 18 and 35 years old in good health. Some clones in this sample may be carry-over from other donors' samples.

The CDR3 nucleotides read TGCGCCAGCAGCCCGGCCCCAGGGACAGATACGCAGTATTTT. This gives the protein CASSPAPGTDTQYF. V and J are TRBV5-1 and TRBJ2-3; a weak D match, TRBD1 (5 bases). Between the trimmed V and J ends, which lost 4 bases and 3 bases, there was a span of 12 bases. The CDR3 is 14 amino acids. CDR1 is SGHRS and CDR2 is YFSETQ in the germline V gene.